This is a list of T cell receptor beta chains from one sample in a study of spatial heterogeneity in lung cancer. TCRdb independently ran MiXCR on the 5' RACE reads; one entry per CDR3 protein. Among about 12,000 distinct CDR3 sequences, approximately 6.2% were seen once, and the ten largest hold about a tenth. This specimen consisted of normal lung tissue next to the tumor, obtained at surgery. Receptors originate from a male donor with early-stage non-small cell lung cancer. CDR3s include the opening cysteine and the closing phenylalanine or tryptophan. Fields, in order: D gene, clone size, J gene, V gene, CDR3 DNA, CDR3 protein. D genes are given only for firm matches. Size is stated for part of the rows, as once, few or many counts, or as a class when the clone is expanded.

>NA|NA|TRBJ2-5|TRBV7-8
TGTGCCAGCAGCGCGAGAAGCGAGACCCAGTACTTC
CASSARSETQYF
>TRBD1|many|TRBJ1-2|TRBV28
TGTGCCAGCAGTCAGGACAGGTGGAACTATGGCTACACCTTC
CASSQDRWNYGYTF
>NA|many|TRBJ2-7|TRBV7-9
TGTGCCAGCAGCTTCGAGACAGGCGGCCCCTACGAGCAGTACTTC
CASSFETGGPYEQYF
>TRBD2|many|TRBJ2-3|TRBV20-1
TGCAGTGCTAGAGGGACTAGCGGGAGGGGAACAGATACGCAGTATTTT
CSARGTSGRGTDTQYF
>NA|medium-sized|TRBJ1-1|TRBV7-8
TGTGCCAGCAGCCCCACTGGGGGGAACACTGAAGCTTTCTTT
CASSPTGGNTEAFF
>NA|few|TRBJ2-3|TRBV5-8
TGTGCCAGCAGCTTGGGCATAGGCACAGATACGCAGTATTTT
CASSLGIGTDTQYF
>NA|many|TRBJ1-2|TRBV5-1
TGCGCCAGCAGTTTTGGACTGACTGACTATGGCTACACCTTC
CASSFGLTDYGYTF
>NA|NA|TRBJ2-5|TRBV6-1
TGTGCCAGCAGTGAACGAGGGGGGGCGATAGGAGAGACCCAGTACTTC
CASSERGGAIGETQYF
>NA|many|TRBJ1-1|TRBV7-2
TGTGCCAGCAGCTTAGGTCCGGGGTTGAACGAAGCTTTCTTT
CASSLGPGLNEAFF
>TRBD2|many|TRBJ2-2|TRBV6-5
TGTGCCAGCACTGGTGAACCGGGACTACGTTCCGGGGAGCTGTTTTTT
CASTGEPGLRSGELFF
>NA|few|TRBJ2-2|TRBV2
TGTGCCAGCAGTGAAGTGTCCACGAACACCGGGGAGCTGTTTTTT
CASSEVSTNTGELFF
>NA|many|TRBJ2-1|TRBV7-6
TGTGCCAGCGATCGCGGTGGGGCGTTGAATGAGCAGTTCTTC
CASDRGGALNEQFF
>TRBD1|few|TRBJ1-1|TRBV5-1
TGCGCCAGCAGCTTGGGACAGGGCACATCGAACACTGAAGCTTTCTTT
CASSLGQGTSNTEAFF
>TRBD1|many|TRBJ2-5|TRBV6-1
TGTGCCACCAACAGGGGGCGGGAAGAGACCCAGTACTTC
CATNRGREETQYF
>NA|NA|TRBJ1-1|TRBV25-1
TGTGCCAGCAATGGAGGCTTTCAGGACACTGAAGCTTTCTTT
CASNGGFQDTEAFF
>TRBD1|NA|TRBJ1-2|TRBV7-9
TGTGCCAGCAGCCTACCCACGGGACAGGGTGGCGGCTACACCTTC
CASSLPTGQGGGYTF
>NA|many|TRBJ2-4|TRBV20-1
TGCAGTGCTAGGGGACCTCCGCTAGCCAAAAACATTCAGTACTTC
CSARGPPLAKNIQYF
>TRBD2|NA|TRBJ2-2|TRBV7-9
TGTGCCAGCAGCTCCCGACTAGCGGGCCCGGACTGGGCCGGGGAGCTGTTTTTT
CASSSRLAGPDWAGELFF
>NA|many|TRBJ2-4|TRBV6-2/TRBV6-3
TGTGCCAGCAGTTACGCGGGCCAACTAGCCAAAAACATTCAGTACTTC
CASSYAGQLAKNIQYF
>TRBD1|medium-sized|TRBJ2-5|TRBV19
TGTGCCACCGGACAGGGATTGGAAACCCAGTACTTC
CATGQGLETQYF
>NA|medium-sized|TRBJ1-4|TRBV6-2/TRBV6-3
TGTGCCAGCAGCCCGGGACCGCGATCTGAAAAACTGTTTTTT
CASSPGPRSEKLFF
>TRBD1|NA|TRBJ2-5|TRBV28
TGTGCCAGCAGTTTATGGAGGGGGCAGGAGACCCAGTACTTC
CASSLWRGQETQYF
>TRBD2|medium-sized|TRBJ2-1|TRBV5-1
TGCGCCAGCAGCCCAAACGGACTAGCCGATGAGCAGTTCTTC
CASSPNGLADEQFF
>TRBD2|many|TRBJ2-1|TRBV19
TGTGCCAGTACCTTAACCTTAGCGGGAGGGGGGGAGCAGTTCTTC
CASTLTLAGGGEQFF
>TRBD1|many|TRBJ1-1|TRBV5-1
TGCGCCAGCAGCGGGGGGACAGCGAACACTGAAGCTTTCTTT
CASSGGTANTEAFF
>NA|many|TRBJ2-7|TRBV29-1
TGCAGCGCACATGGGCCAGGGAGCGAGCAGTACTTC
CSAHGPGSEQYF
>NA|many|TRBJ1-5|TRBV6-1
TGTGCCAGCAGTGAGGGAAGGGGCGCGGGATATAGCAATCAGCCCCAGCATTTT
CASSEGRGAGYSNQPQHF
>NA|many|TRBJ2-7|TRBV5-1
TGCGCCAGCAGCGGGTACTCGGACGGTAGCTCCTACGAGCAGTACTTC
CASSGYSDGSSYEQYF
>TRBD1|many|TRBJ2-3|TRBV10-2
TGCGCCAGCAGTGTAAGGGGGCGCACAGATACGCAGTATTTT
CASSVRGRTDTQYF
>NA|many|TRBJ2-7|TRBV12-3/TRBV12-4
TGTGCCAGCAAATCTCAGGGTGGGGCAGAATCCCGCTACGAGCAGTACTTC
CASKSQGGAESRYEQYF
>NA|many|TRBJ2-2|TRBV15
TGTGCCACCAGCAGAGACCACACCACCGGGGAGCTGTTTTTT
CATSRDHTTGELFF
>TRBD2|many|TRBJ2-7|TRBV12-3/TRBV12-4
TGTGCCAGCAGGCGACTAGCGGGGACCTACGAGCAGTACTTC
CASRRLAGTYEQYF
>TRBD1|few|TRBJ1-3|TRBV9
TGTGCCAGCAGCGTAGGGACAGGAGGGAACACCATATATTTT
CASSVGTGGNTIYF
>NA|many|TRBJ2-3|TRBV20-1
TGCAGTGCTGCCACCGTGGGTACGCAGTATTTT
CSAATVGTQYF
>NA|many|TRBJ2-7|TRBV29-1
TGCAGCGTACACGGGCCTTCCTACGAGCAGTACTTC
CSVHGPSYEQYF
>TRBD2|NA|TRBJ2-2|TRBV20-1
TGCAGTGCTAGAGAACTGGGCGGGAGGCCCGGGGAGCTGTTTTTT
CSARELGGRPGELFF
>TRBD2|medium-sized|TRBJ2-5|TRBV20-1
TGCAGTGCTAGAGATAAAACTAGCGGGAGTGAGACCCAGTACTTC
CSARDKTSGSETQYF
>NA|NA|TRBJ2-1|TRBV7-3
TGTGCCAGCAGCCAAGGAAACGGGGGCAATGAGCAGTTCTTC
CASSQGNGGNEQFF
>NA|many|TRBJ1-1|TRBV6-1
TGTGCCAGCAGTGAATATCCACGCACTGAAGCTTTCTTT
CASSEYPRTEAFF
>NA|many|TRBJ1-5|TRBV5-6
TGTGCCAGCAGCTTCTCCGGCGGGGGTCAGCCCCAGCATTTT
CASSFSGGGQPQHF
>NA|many|TRBJ1-2|TRBV18
TGTGCCAGCTCACCAGACGGCAGCTATGGCTACACCTTC
CASSPDGSYGYTF
>TRBD1|many|TRBJ1-5|TRBV29-1
TGCAGCGTTCAGGGGGACCCTAATCAGCCCCAGCATTTT
CSVQGDPNQPQHF
>TRBD1|many|TRBJ1-4|TRBV11-2
TGTGCCAGCAGCTTGGGACTGACAGGGGTTAATGAAAAACTGTTTTTT
CASSLGLTGVNEKLFF
>TRBD2|many|TRBJ2-1|TRBV12-3/TRBV12-4
TGTGCCAGCAGTCTCCGACTAGCGGGAAACGATGAGCAGTTCTTC
CASSLRLAGNDEQFF
>NA|many|TRBJ2-2|TRBV7-8
TGTGCCAGCAGCTTTGGGGGACCGAACACCGGGGAGCTGTTTTTT
CASSFGGPNTGELFF
>NA|many|TRBJ1-5|TRBV6-1
TGTGCCACCAACAACAGGGCTCTGAGCAATCAGCCCCAGCATTTT
CATNNRALSNQPQHF
>TRBD2|medium-sized|TRBJ2-1|TRBV10-1
TGCGCCAGCAGTGAGGGACTAGCGGGAGGGCCCAAGTTCTTC
CASSEGLAGGPKFF
>TRBD2|many|TRBJ2-1|TRBV27
TGTGCCAGCAGTTTAACAGCCCCTAGCGGCAATGAGCAGTTCTTC
CASSLTAPSGNEQFF
>NA|many|TRBJ2-1|TRBV29-1
TGCAGCGCTCCCCCGGGCGTGGGCCTCAATGAGCAGTTCTTC
CSAPPGVGLNEQFF
>TRBD2|many|TRBJ2-1|TRBV5-1
TGCGCCAGCATTAACCACCCCGGACTAGCGGGCGATGAGCAGTTCTTC
CASINHPGLAGDEQFF